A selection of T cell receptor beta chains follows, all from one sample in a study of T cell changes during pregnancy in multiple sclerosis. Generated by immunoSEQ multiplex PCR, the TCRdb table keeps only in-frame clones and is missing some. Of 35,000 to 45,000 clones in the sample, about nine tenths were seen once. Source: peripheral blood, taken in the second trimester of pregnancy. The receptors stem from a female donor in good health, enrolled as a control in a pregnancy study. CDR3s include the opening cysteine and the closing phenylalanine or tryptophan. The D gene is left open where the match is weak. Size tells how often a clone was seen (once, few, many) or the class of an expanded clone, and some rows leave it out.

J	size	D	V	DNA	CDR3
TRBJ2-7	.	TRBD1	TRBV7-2	TGTGCCAGCAGCTTAGGATTTCAGGCGGGGACAGGGGACGAGCAGTACTTC	CASSLGFQAGTGDEQYF
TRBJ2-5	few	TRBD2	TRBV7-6	TGTGCCAGCAGCTTAGACCCAGCGGGGGGAGGCGGGACCCAGTACTTC	CASSLDPAGGGGTQYF
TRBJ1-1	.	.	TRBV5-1	TGCGCCAGCAGCTTGGGGGGCCGGAACACTGAAGCTTTCTTT	CASSLGGRNTEAFF
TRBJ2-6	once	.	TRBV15	TGTGCCACCGGGGGGGCGGCAGGGGCCAACGTCCTGACTTTC	CATGGAAGANVLTF
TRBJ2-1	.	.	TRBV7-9	TGTGCCAGCAGCTTAAGAGTATCCTACAATGAGCAGTTCTTC	CASSLRVSYNEQFF
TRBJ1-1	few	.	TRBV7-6	TGTGCCAGCAGCTTGGCATTGGGGGGTAACACTGAAGCTTTCTTT	CASSLALGGNTEAFF
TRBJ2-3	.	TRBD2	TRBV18	TGTGCCAGCTCACCACCGGTCCGGGGGGGAAGCACAGATACGCAGTATTTT	CASSPPVRGGSTDTQYF
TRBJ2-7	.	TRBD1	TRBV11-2	TGTGCCAGCAGCTTGGGACAGCCCTACGAGCAGTACTTC	CASSLGQPYEQYF
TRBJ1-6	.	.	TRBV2	TGTGCCAGCAGTGCGGGGTTCCCTGGATCGAATTCACCCCTCCACTTT	CASSAGFPGSNSPLHF
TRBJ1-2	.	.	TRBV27	TGTGCCAGCAGTTTAATAGGGGGATATGGCTACACCTTC	CASSLIGGYGYTF
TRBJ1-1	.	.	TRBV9	TGTGCCAGCAGCGTAGTGGGGGGGAACACTGAAGCTTTCTTT	CASSVVGGNTEAFF
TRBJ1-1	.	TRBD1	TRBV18	TGTGCCAGCTCACTCGGGACAGTGGAAGCTTTCTTT	CASSLGTVEAFF
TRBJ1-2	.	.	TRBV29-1	TGCAGCGTTGAAGGGCAGTCTGGCTACACCTTC	CSVEGQSGYTF
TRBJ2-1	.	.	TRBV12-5	TGTGCTAGTGGTTTGGGTGACTGGGAGCAGTTCTTC	CASGLGDWEQFF
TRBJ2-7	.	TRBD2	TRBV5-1	TGCGCCAGCAGCAGTACTAGCGGGACCTACGAGCAGTACTTC	CASSSTSGTYEQYF
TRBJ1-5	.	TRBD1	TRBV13	TGTGCCAGCAGCTTACAGGGGGCAGGGCAGCCCCAGCATTTT	CASSLQGAGQPQHF
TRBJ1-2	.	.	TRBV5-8	TGTGCCAGCAGCGCCGACACCTATGGCTACACCTTC	CASSADTYGYTF
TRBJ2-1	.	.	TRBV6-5	TGTGCCAGCAGCCGTGAAGGGAGCTCCTACAATGAGCAGTTCTTC	CASSREGSSYNEQFF
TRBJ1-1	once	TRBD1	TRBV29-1	TGCAGCGTTGAAACAGGGGGCGAAACTGAAGCTTTCTTT	CSVETGGETEAFF
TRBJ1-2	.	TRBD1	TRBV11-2	TGTGCCAGCAGATCTACAGGGGGCGGCGGCTATGGCTACACCTTC	CASRSTGGGGYGYTF
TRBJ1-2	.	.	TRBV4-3	TGCGCCAGCAGCCAAGATCCCTTGGGCGGCTACACCTTC	CASSQDPLGGYTF
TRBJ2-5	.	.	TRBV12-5	TGTGCTAGTGGTTTGGTTCCAAGTCGGGAGACCCAGTACTTC	CASGLVPSRETQYF
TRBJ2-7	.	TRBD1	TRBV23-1	TGCGCCAGCAGCCAACGACCACCGGGACAGGGGGCTCCCGGCTCCTACGAGCAGTACTTC	CASSQRPPGQGAPGSYEQYF
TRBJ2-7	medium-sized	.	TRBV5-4	TGTGCCAGCAGCTTGCGGGGGATTTACGAGCAGTACTTC	CASSLRGIYEQYF
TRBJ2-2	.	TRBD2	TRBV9	TGTGCCAGCAGCGTAGATCCGGGGGGAACCACCGGGGAGCTGTTTTTT	CASSVDPGGTTGELFF
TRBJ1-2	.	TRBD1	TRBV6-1	TGTGCCAGCAGTGAAACGCCGACAGGGAAGTTTGGCTATGGCTACACCTTC	CASSETPTGKFGYGYTF
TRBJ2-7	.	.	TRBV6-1	TGTGCCAGCAGGCCGACAGGCGCCTACGAGCAGTACTTC	CASRPTGAYEQYF
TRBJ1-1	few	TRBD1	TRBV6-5	TGTGCCAGCATTCGACCGGGACAGCGGCCTGAAGCTTTCTTT	CASIRPGQRPEAFF
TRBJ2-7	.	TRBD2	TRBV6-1	TGTGCCAGCAGTGAATCGGGACTAGCGGGAGCCCTACGCCTATACGAGCAGTACTTC	CASSESGLAGALRLYEQYF
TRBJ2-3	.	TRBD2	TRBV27	TGTGCCAGCAGTTTACGGGGGGGCACAGATACGCAGTATTTT	CASSLRGGTDTQYF
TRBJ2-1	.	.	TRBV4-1	TGCGCCAGCAGCCCAGAACCGCCGAGGGGGACCGACAATGAGCAGTTCTTC	CASSPEPPRGTDNEQFF
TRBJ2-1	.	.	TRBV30	TGTGCCTGGGCAGAGGGGGCGGGGGGCCTGGTAGGCAATGAGCAGTTCTTC	CAWAEGAGGLVGNEQFF
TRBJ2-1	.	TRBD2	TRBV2	TGTGCCAGCAGTCCGACTAGCGGTAGCCACAATGAGCAGTTCTTC	CASSPTSGSHNEQFF
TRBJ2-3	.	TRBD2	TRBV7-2	TGTGCCAGCAGCTTAGCGCTAGCGGGGGGTACGCAGTATTTT	CASSLALAGGTQYF
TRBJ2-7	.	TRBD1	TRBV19	TGTGCCAGTAGTTCCTCCCAGGGGGTAACCTACGAGCAGTACTTC	CASSSSQGVTYEQYF
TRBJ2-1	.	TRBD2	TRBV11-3	TGTGCCAGCCTGGGGGGGAAAAGTGGCAATGAGCAGTTCTTC	CASLGGKSGNEQFF
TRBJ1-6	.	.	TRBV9	TGTGCCAGCAGCGGGGGCTCGAGCTCCTATAATTCACCCCTCCACTTT	CASSGGSSSYNSPLHF
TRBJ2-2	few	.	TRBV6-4	TGTGCCAGCAGTCCTGACCCCCAGGGTTACACCGGGGAGCTGTTTTTT	CASSPDPQGYTGELFF
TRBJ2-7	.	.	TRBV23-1	TGCGCCAGCAGTCCCCCCAAACGGTCCTACGAGCAGTACTTC	CASSPPKRSYEQYF
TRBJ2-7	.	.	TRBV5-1	TGCGCCAGCAGCTTGGTCGGGGGAACCTACGAGCAGTACTTC	CASSLVGGTYEQYF
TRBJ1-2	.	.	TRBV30	TGTGCCTGGAAAGGGAGCTATGGCTACACCTTC	CAWKGSYGYTF
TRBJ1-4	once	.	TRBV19	TGTGCCAGTAGATATCAGGGGTCTAATGAAAAACTGTTTTTT	CASRYQGSNEKLFF
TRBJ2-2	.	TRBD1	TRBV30	TGTGCCTTTTCCTCAGGGACAGTTTATACCGGGGAGCTGTTTTTT	CAFSSGTVYTGELFF
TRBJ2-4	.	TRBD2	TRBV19	TGTGCCAGTAGTATAGAGTCCGGGACTAGCGGGGTCAAAAACATTCAGTACTTC	CASSIESGTSGVKNIQYF
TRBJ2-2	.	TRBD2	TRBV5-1	TGCGCCAGCAGCGGGACTAGCGGGGGGGCCACCGGGGAGCTGTTTTTT	CASSGTSGGATGELFF
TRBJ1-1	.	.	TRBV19	TGTGCCAGTACCAAGGACAGGAACACTGAAGCTTTCTTT	CASTKDRNTEAFF
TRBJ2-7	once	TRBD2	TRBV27	TGTGCCAGCGAAACTAGCGGGGGCGAGCAGTACTTC	CASETSGGEQYF
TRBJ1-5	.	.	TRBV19	TGTGCCAGTAGTTATCCCGTTTCGGGTCAGCCCCAGCATTTT	CASSYPVSGQPQHF
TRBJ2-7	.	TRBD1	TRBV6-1	TGTGCCAGCAGTCTTCCGGGACAGACCTACGAGCAGTACTTC	CASSLPGQTYEQYF
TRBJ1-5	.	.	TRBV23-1	TGCGCCAGCAGTCAATCCCCAGCCAGGCTTTATAGCAATCAGCCCCAGCATTTT	CASSQSPARLYSNQPQHF
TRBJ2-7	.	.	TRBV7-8	TGTGCCAGCAGCTTAGACAGGTCCTACGAGCAGTACTTC	CASSLDRSYEQYF